Given below is one T cell receptor beta chain in context. Per the authors' pipeline: Amplification with reference gene primers provided the estimates of nucleated cell counts. Sequencing used immunoSEQ multiplex PCR; TCRdb keeps in-frame clones, though not all of them. V and J calls and clone size come straight from that table; D and trimming were deduced from the DNA. The sample has roughly 240,000 clones, roughly 82% seen once; the top ten hold approximately 2.3%. These data are taken from a study of blood T cell repertoires in COVID-19. The overall study: In each case, the material was cDNA or gDNA derived from T cells, B-cell-depleted T cells, or PBMCs.

J gave up 1 base and V 5 bases, and 6 bases lay outside the gene matches. The CDR3 sequence is 16 residues long. Germline lookup yields CDR1 MRHNA and CDR2 SNTAGT. Sequencing was performed on peripheral blood. The chain has TRBV6-4 and TRBJ2-1; 9 bases match TRBD1. This clonotype was sampled from a man aged 40-50 years who had recovered from COVID-19. The CDR3 region has the DNA TGTGCCAGCAGTCCTATGGACAGGGGATCCTACAATGAGCAGTTCTTC. This encodes CASSPMDRGSYNEQFF.